The clone carrying this T cell receptor beta chain was counted only a few times. These data come from a study of blood T cell repertoires in COVID-19. Trimming cost V 2 bases and J 3 bases; bases outside gene matches: 5. Looked up from germline, CDR1 is LNHNV and CDR2 is YYDKDF (reference sequence). The length of the CDR3 is 15 residues. Measured with immunoSEQ multiplex PCR; TCRdb has only the in-frame clones, and not every one. The table has about 150,000 clones, around 84% seen once. The clonotype was recovered from a man between 70 and 80 years old with acute or convalescent COVID-19. This chain links TRBV15 with TRBJ1-2; TRBD1 matches 8 bases. Sequencing input: peripheral blood. CDR3 nucleotides: TGTGCCACCAGCAGAACGACAGGGGATGACTATGGCTACACCTTC. It yields the protein CATSRTTGDDYGYTF.